The source of this T cell receptor beta chain is a study of cytomegalovirus exposure and HLA in healthy donors. Study-wide results and limits: The authors enumerated over 150 TCR beta chains as linked to cytomegalovirus.

Libraries were prepared by immunoSEQ multiplex PCR; TCRdb keeps only in-frame clonotypes and omits some of them. The sample consists of under 200,000 clones, about 81% of them appearing once. This CDR3 contains 14 residues. The germline V and J ends were trimmed by 2 bases and 4 bases, with 11 bases remaining between them. In germline, CDR1 is MNHNS, CDR2 SASEGT. Donors were drawn from the roughly 120-subject validation cohort, separate from the roughly 670-subject first cohort. The table lists this clone with a few counts. Its antigen is as yet unknown. What was sequenced was PBMCs. The receptor comes from a woman aged 25-40 years in good health and CMV-seronegative. The chain employs TRBV6-1 and TRBJ1-2; maybe TRBD1 (5 bases). CDR3 nucleotide sequence: TGTGCCAGCAGTGAATTTGTGGGGCCCTATGGCTACACCTTC. Translated, it gives CASSEFVGPYGYTF.